The clone carrying this T cell receptor (beta chain) showed up just a few times. The antigen remains unidentified. With 8 bases clipped from V and 6 bases from J, the junction kept 9 bases outside the gene matches. The CDR3 is 13 residues long. From germline, CDR1 is SGHTA and CDR2 FQGNSA. The sample comes from a study of T cells after yellow fever vaccination. General study results and limits: Detected again after the booster were most primary-vaccination clones, at about 96% CD4 and nearly 90% CD8. Across the CD4 and CD8 compartments, a small share of clonotypes was present in both.

Template switching by 5'RACE produced TCR cDNA, adding a universal primer site and UMIs. One entry per CDR3 protein, called by TCRdb with MiXCR from the 5' RACE reads. The sample records 300,000 to 350,000 distinct CDR3 sequences, 3.5% to 4.5% being singletons. The source was PBMCs, collected 15 days after the yellow fever booster vaccination. This receptor was identified in a man younger than 35 who received the YFV17D yellow fever vaccine. The rearrangement joins TRBV7-2 to TRBJ1-1; TRBD1 agrees at 7 bases. The CDR3 DNA reads as TGTGCCAGCCGGGGGGGGACAGTTCCTGAAGCTTTCTTT. It is translated as CASRGGTVPEAFF. Supplemented by reference TRBV7-2 and TRBJ1-1, the full variable domain reads GAGVSQSPSNKVTEKGKDVELRCDPISGHTALYWYRQSLGQGLEFLIYFQGNSAPDKSGLPSDRFSAERTGGSVSTLTIQRTQQEDSAVYLCASRGGTVPEAFFGQGTRLTVV.